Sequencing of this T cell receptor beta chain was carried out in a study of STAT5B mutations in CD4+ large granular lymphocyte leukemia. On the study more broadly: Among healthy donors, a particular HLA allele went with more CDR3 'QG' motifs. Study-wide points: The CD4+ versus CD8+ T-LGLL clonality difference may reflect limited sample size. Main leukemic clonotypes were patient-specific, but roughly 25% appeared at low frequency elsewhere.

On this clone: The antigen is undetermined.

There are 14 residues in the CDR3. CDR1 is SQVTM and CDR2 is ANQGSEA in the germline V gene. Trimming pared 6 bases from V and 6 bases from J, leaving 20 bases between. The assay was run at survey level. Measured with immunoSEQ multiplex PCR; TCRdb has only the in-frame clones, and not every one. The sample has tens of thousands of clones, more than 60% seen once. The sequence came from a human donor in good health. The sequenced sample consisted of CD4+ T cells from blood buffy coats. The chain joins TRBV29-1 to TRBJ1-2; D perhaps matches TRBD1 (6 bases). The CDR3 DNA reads TGCAGCGTCCTCACGTTACAGGGTAAAGATGGCTACACCTTC. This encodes CSVLTLQGKDGYTF.